This TCR beta chain stems from a study of blood T cell repertoires in COVID-19. Repertoires were generated with immunoSEQ multiplex PCR, while TCRdb's copy carries only in-frame clones and drops some. The sample consists of 150,000 or so clones, 65% to 85% of them appearing once. This clone was detected only a few times. Germline V gene lookup returns CDR1 KGHSH and CDR2 LQKENI. V trimming: 0 bases; J trimming: 7 bases; junction bases outside the gene matches: 5. The CDR3 consists of 14 residues. Self-reported history from a screening survey and questionnaire set each donor's cohort. All exposed participants met a person with COVID-19 within 2 weeks before entering the study.

The sequence was obtained from a woman aged 45-65 years who had been exposed to COVID-19. This chain joins TRBV18 and TRBJ2-7; the match to TRBD1 covers 8 bases. Sequencing input: PBMCs or T cells enriched from blood (not recorded which). The CDR3 spells CASSPPTTGEEQYF. The CDR3 bases are TGTGCCAGCTCACCACCGACGACAGGGGAAGAGCAGTACTTC.